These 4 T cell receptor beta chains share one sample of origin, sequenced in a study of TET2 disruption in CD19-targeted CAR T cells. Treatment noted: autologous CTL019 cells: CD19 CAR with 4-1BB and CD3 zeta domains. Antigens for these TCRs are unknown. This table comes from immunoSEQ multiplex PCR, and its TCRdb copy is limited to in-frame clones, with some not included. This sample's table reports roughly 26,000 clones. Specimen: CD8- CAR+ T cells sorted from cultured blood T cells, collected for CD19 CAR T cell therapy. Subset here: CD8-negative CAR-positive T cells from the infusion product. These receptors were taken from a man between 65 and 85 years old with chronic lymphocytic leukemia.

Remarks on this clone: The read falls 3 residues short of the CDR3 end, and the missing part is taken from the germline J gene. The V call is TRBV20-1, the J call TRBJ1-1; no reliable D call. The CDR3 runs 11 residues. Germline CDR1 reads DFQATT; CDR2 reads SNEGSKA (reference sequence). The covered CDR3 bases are TGCAGTGCCGAGGCGGGGTTCCAA. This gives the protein CSAEAGFQ. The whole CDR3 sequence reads CSAEAGFQAFF.

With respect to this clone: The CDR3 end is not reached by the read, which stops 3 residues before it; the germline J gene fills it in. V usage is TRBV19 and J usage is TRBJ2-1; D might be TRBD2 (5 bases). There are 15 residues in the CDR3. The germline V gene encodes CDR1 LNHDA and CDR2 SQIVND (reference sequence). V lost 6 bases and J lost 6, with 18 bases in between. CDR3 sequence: CASRASDSLGNEQFF. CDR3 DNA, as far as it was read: TGTGCCAGTAGGGCCTCGGACTCTTTGGGCAATGAG.

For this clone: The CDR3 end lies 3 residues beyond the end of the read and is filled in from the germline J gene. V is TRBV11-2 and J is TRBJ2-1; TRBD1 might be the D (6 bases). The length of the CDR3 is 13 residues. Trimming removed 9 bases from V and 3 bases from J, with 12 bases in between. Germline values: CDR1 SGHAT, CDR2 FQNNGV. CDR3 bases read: TGTGCCAGTGGTACAGGGAACTACAATGAG. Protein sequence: CASGTGNYNE. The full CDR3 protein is CASGTGNYNEQFF. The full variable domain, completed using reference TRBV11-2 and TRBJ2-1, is EAGVAQSPRYKIIEKRQSVAFWCNPISGHATLYWYQQILGQGPKLLIQFQNNGVVDDSQLPKDRFSAERLKGVDSTLKIQPAKLEDSAVYLCASGTGNYNEQFFGPGTRLTVL.

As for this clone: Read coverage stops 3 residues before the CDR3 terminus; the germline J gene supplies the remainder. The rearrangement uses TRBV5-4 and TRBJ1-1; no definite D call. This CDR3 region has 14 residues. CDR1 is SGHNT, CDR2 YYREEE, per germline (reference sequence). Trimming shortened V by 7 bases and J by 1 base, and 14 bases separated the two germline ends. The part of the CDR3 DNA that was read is TGTGCCAGCGCTAACTGGGCGCCGAACACTGAA. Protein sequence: CASANWAPNTE. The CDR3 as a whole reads CASANWAPNTEAFF.